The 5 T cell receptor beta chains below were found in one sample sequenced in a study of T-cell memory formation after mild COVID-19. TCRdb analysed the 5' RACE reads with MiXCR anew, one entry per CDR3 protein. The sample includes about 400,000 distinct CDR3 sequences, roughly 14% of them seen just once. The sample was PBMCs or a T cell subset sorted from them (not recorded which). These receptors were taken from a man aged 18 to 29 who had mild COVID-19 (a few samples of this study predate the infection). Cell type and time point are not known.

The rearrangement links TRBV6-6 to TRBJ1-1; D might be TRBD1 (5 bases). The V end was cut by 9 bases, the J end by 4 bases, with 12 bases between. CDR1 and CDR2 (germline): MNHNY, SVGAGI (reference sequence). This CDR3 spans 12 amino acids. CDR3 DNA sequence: TGTGCCAGTATACCGGGGGGCACTGAAGCTTTCTTT. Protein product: CASIPGGTEAFF.

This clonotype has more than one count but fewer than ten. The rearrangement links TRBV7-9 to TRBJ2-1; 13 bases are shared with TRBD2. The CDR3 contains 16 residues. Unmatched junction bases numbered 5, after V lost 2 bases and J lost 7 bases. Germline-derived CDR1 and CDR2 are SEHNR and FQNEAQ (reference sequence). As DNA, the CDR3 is TGTGCCAGCAGCTTACCCGGACTAGCGGGGGTAAATGAGCAGTTCTTC. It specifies CASSLPGLAGVNEQFF.

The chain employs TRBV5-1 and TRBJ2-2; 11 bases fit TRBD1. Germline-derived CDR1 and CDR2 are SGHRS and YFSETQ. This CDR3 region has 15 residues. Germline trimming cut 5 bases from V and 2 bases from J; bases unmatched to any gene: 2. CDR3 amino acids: CASSGTGGNTGELFF. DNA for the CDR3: TGCGCCAGCAGTGGGACAGGGGGAAACACCGGGGAGCTGTTTTTT.

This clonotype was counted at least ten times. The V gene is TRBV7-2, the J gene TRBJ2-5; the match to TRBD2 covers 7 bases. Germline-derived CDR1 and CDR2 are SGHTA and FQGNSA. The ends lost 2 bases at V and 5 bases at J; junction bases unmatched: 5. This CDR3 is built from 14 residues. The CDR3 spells CASSLSGGRETQYF. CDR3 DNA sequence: TGTGCCAGCAGCTTATCGGGGGGTAGGGAGACCCAGTACTTC.

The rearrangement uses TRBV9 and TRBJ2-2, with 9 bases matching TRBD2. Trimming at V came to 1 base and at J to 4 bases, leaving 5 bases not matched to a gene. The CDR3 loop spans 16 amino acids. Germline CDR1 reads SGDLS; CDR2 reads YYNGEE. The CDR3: CASSVFLAGSTGELFF. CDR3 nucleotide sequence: TGTGCCAGCAGCGTATTCCTAGCGGGGAGCACCGGGGAGCTGTTTTTT.